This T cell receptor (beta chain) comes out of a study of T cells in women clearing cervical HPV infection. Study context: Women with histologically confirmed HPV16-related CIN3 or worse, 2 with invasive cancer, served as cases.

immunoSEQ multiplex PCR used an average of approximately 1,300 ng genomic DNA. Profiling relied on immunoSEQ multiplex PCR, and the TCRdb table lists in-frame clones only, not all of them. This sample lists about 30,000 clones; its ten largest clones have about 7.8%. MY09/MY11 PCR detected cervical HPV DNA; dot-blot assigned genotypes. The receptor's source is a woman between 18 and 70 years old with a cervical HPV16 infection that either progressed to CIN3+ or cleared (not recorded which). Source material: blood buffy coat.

CDR3 bases read: TGTGCCAGCACCTTTGGGTCAAGGGTAACTGGAAACACC. This codes for CASTFGSRVTGNT. In full, the CDR3 reads CASTFGSRVTGNTIYF. This sequence joins TRBV2 and TRBJ1-3; D call uncertain. The CDR3 is cut off 3 residues early in the read; its end comes from the germline J gene. The CDR3 consists of 16 residues. V lost 7 bases and J lost 2, with 18 bases in between. Germline V gene sequence: CDR1 SNHLY, CDR2 FYNNEI.